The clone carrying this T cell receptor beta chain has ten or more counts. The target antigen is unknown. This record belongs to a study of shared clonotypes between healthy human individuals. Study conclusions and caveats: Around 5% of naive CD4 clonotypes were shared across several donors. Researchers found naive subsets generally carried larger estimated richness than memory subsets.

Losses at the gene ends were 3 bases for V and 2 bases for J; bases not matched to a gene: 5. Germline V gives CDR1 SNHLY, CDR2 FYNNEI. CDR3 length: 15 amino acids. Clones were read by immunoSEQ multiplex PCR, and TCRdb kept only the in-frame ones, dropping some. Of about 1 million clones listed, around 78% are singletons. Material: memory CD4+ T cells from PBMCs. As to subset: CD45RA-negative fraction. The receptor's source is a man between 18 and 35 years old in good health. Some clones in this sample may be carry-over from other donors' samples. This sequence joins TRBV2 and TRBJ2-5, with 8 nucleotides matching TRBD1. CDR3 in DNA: TGTGCCAGCAGTGACCAAGGGACAGGACAAGAGACCCAGTACTTC. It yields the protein CASSDQGTGQETQYF.